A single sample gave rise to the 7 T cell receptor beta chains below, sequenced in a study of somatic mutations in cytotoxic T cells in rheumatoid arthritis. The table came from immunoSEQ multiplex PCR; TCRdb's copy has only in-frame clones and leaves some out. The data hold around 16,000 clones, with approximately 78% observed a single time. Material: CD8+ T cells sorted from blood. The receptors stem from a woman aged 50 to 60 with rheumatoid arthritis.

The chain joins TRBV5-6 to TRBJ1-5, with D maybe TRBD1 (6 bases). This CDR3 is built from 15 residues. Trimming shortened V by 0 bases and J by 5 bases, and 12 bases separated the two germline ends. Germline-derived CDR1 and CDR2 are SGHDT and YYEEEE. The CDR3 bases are TGTGCCAGCAGCTTGGGGGGGGGCCCCCATCAGCCCCAGCATTTT. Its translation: CASSLGGGPHQPQHF.

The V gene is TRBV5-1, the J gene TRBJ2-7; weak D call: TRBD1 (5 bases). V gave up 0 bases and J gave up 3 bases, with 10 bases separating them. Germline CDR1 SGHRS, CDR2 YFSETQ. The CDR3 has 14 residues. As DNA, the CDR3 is TGCGCCAGCAGCTTGGTGCAGGGTAGCTACGAGCAGTACTTC. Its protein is CASSLVQGSYEQYF.

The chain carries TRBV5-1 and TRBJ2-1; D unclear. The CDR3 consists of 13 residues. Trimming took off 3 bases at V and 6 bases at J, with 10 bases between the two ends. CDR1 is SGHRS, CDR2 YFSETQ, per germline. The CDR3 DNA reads TGCGCCAGCAGCTCTGGGTACCGCAATGAGCAGTTCTTC. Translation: CASSSGYRNEQFF.

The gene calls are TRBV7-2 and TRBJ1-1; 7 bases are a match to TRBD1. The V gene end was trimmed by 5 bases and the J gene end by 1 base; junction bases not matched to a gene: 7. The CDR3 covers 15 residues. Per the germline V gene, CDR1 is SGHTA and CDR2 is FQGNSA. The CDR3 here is CASSPRQGPNTEAFF. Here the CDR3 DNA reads TGTGCCAGCAGCCCAAGACAGGGACCGAACACTGAAGCTTTCTTT.

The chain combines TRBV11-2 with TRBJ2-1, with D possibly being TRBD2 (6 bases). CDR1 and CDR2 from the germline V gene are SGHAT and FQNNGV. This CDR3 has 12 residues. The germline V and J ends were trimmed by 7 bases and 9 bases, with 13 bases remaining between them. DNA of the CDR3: TGTGCCAGCACTTTAGGGCGGGGTGAGCAGTTCTTC. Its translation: CASTLGRGEQFF.

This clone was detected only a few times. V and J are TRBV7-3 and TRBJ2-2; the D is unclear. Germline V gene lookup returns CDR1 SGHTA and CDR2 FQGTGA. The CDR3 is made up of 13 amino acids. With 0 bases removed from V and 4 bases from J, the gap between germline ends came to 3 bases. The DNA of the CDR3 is TGTGCCAGCAGCTTAACTGGCACCGGGGAGCTGTTTTTT. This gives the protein CASSLTGTGELFF.

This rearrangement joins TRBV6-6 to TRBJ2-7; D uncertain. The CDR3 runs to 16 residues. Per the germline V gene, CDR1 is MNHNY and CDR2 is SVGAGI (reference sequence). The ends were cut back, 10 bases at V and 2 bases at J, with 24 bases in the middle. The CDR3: CATLIRTAKQTYEQYF. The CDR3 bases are TGTGCCACACTTATAAGGACCGCAAAACAGACCTACGAGCAGTACTTC.